Shown below are 7 T cell receptor beta chains from a single sample sequenced in a study of cytomegalovirus exposure and HLA in healthy donors. It was with 60 Vbeta and 13 Jbeta primers that the PCR ran. The protocol was immunoSEQ multiplex PCR, while the TCRdb copy is restricted to in-frame clones and leaves out a portion. The table lists 75,000 to 90,000 clones, about 81% of them singletons. Specimen: PBMCs. The receptors were sampled from a woman in her 40s in good health and CMV-seropositive.

The chain links TRBV15 to TRBJ1-3, with 8 bases matching TRBD1. V shed 3 bases, J shed 2 bases, and the junction held 9 bases outside the gene matches. The CDR3 loop spans 17 amino acids. Per the germline V gene, CDR1 is LNHNV and CDR2 is YYDKDF (reference sequence). CDR3 sequence (DNA): TGTGCCACCAGCAGGGATTTTTTGGACAGGGCTGGAAACACCATATATTTT. It translates to CATSRDFLDRAGNTIYF.

CDR3 protein: CASSHRGEQPQHF. The CDR3 DNA reads TGTGCCAGCAGCCACAGGGGGGAGCAGCCCCAGCATTTT. The V gene is TRBV6-5, the J gene TRBJ1-5, with 8 bases identical to TRBD1. Germline trimming cut 6 bases from V and 7 bases from J; bases unmatched to any gene: 5. The germline V gene encodes CDR1 MNHEY and CDR2 SVGAGI. The CDR3 has 13 residues.

The chain carries TRBV7-3 and TRBJ2-1; 12 bases agree with TRBD2. Looked up from germline, CDR1 is SGHTA and CDR2 is FQGTGA. The junction had 4 bases not matched to a gene; V was cut back by 2 bases and J by 8 bases. This CDR3 region has 15 residues. The CDR3 loop is CASSLLAGGPHEQFF. The CDR3 nucleotides are TGTGCCAGCAGCTTACTAGCGGGGGGGCCACATGAGCAGTTCTTC.

This chain uses TRBV7-3 with TRBJ2-1, with 12 bases that match TRBD2. The CDR3 length is 14 residues. CDR1 and CDR2 from the germline V gene are SGHTA and FQGTGA. With V trimmed by 4 bases and J by 6 bases, 1 base remained unmatched. CDR3 residues: CASSSSGGANEQFF. CDR3 in DNA: TGTGCCAGCAGCTCTAGCGGGGGGGCCAATGAGCAGTTCTTC.

This chain joins TRBV6-5 and TRBJ1-4; a possible D gene is TRBD1 (6 bases). Trimming shortened V by 5 bases and J by 7 bases, and 17 bases separated the two germline ends. The CDR3 contains 15 residues. CDR1 and CDR2 (germline): MNHEY, SVGAGI. CDR3 sequence reads: CASSTSGTLSEKLFF. In nucleotides, the CDR3 is TGTGCCAGCAGTACCTCCGGGACATTAAGTGAAAAACTGTTTTTT.

This rearrangement joins TRBV15 to TRBJ2-2, with TRBD2 identical over 10 bases. Trimming cost V 4 bases and J 4 bases; bases outside gene matches: 3. CDR3 length equals 15 residues. From germline, CDR1 is LNHNV and CDR2 YYDKDF (reference sequence). The CDR3 nucleotides read TGTGCCACCAGCATACTAGCGGGACTCACCGGGGAGCTGTTTTTT. Its protein product is CATSILAGLTGELFF.

This chain connects TRBV6-1 to TRBJ1-5; 7 bases match TRBD1. The CDR3 has 13 residues. The ends lost 7 bases at V and 5 bases at J; junction bases unmatched: 5. The germline V gene has CDR1 MNHNS and CDR2 SASEGT. The CDR3 DNA sequence: TGTGCCAGCACCGACAGGGACCATCAGCCCCAGCATTTT. This gives the protein CASTDRDHQPQHF.